These 28 T cell receptor beta chains were all obtained from the same sample, sequenced in a study of T cells in Graves' hyperthyroidism and ophthalmopathy. The source material, RNA transcripts, was used to amplify TCR beta CDR3 regions. TCR CDR3 regions were first amplified by RT-PCR with HTBI primers. A single record per CDR3 protein comes from TCRdb applying MiXCR to the multiplex PCR reads. The table lists around 540,000 distinct CDR3 sequences, about 15% of them singletons. Sequencing was carried out using blood. Source of these receptors: a woman in her 30s with Graves' ophthalmopathy.

In its sample, this clonotype was seen many times. The genes are TRBV11-2 and TRBJ1-2; D is unclear. This CDR3 is built from 15 residues. Looked up from germline, CDR1 is SGHAT and CDR2 is FQNNGV. Trimming shortened V by 0 bases and J by 7 bases, and 15 bases separated the two germline ends. This chain's CDR3 is CASSLEPRVQSGYTF. The CDR3 DNA sequence: TGTGCCAGCAGCTTAGAGCCGAGGGTGCAAAGTGGCTACACCTTC.

This clonotype was observed at least ten times. The rearrangement links TRBV15 to TRBJ2-3; D is unclear. Germline CDR1 is LNHNV and CDR2 is YYDKDF (reference sequence). This CDR3 spans 15 amino acids. The ends were cut back, 1 base at V and 2 bases at J, with 10 bases in the middle. This CDR3 is CATSRVSGSTDTQYF. CDR3 bases: TGTGCCACCAGCAGAGTTTCCGGGTCCACAGATACGCAGTATTTT.

The CDR3 loop is CASSSNRGSGELFF. In nucleotides, the CDR3 is TGTGCCAGCAGTTCTAACAGGGGATCCGGGGAGCTGTTTTTT. V gene TRBV6-1 combines with J gene TRBJ2-2; 7 bases align to TRBD1. The CDR3 length is 14 residues. Germline V lookup: CDR1 MNHNS, CDR2 SASEGT. The ends lost 5 bases at V and 6 bases at J; junction bases unmatched: 6.

This clonotype came up many times. V is TRBV7-8 and J is TRBJ2-1; the match to TRBD2 covers 7 bases. V shed 3 bases, J shed 7 bases, and the junction held 6 bases outside the gene matches. CDR1 is SGHVS, CDR2 FQNEAQ, per germline. The CDR3 totals 14 residues. DNA of the CDR3: TGTGCCAGCAGCTTGGCGGGAGTTGGGAATGAGCAGTTCTTC. Translating it yields CASSLAGVGNEQFF.

This clonotype was seen repeatedly, ten times or more. The rearrangement uses TRBV7-3 and TRBJ2-1; 9 positions match TRBD1. The V gene's germline CDR1 is SGHTA and CDR2 FQGTGA. The CDR3 loop spans 15 amino acids. V lost 5 bases to trimming and J lost 6 bases; unmatched junction nucleotides: 8. DNA for the CDR3: TGTGCCAGCAGCCGAGACAGGGGGTGGAGCAATGAGCAGTTCTTC. Amino acid sequence: CASSRDRGWSNEQFF.

This clonotype was observed many times. This rearrangement joins TRBV20-1 to TRBJ2-2; D is perhaps TRBD1 or TRBD2 (6 bases each). V lost 6 bases and J lost 3, with 23 bases in between. Germline V CDR1 and CDR2: DFQATT, SNEGSKA (reference sequence). This CDR3 has 17 residues. Here the CDR3 DNA reads TGCAGTGCGCCGGGGGACCTCGCACAGGGCTACACCGGGGAGCTGTTTTTT. Translation gives CSAPGDLAQGYTGELFF.

This clonotype was seen repeatedly, ten times or more. The chain is built from TRBV12-3 or TRBV12-4 and TRBJ1-4; D is perhaps TRBD1 (5 bases). The CDR3 length is 14 residues. With 5 bases removed from V and 10 bases from J, the gap between germline ends came to 17 bases. In nucleotides, the CDR3 is TGTGCCAGCAGTCCCCAGGGAGAGTCAGGAAAACTGTTTTTT. This encodes CASSPQGESGKLFF.

This clonotype has a count of ten or more. This rearrangement joins TRBV10-1 to TRBJ2-3, with D tentatively TRBD1 (5 bases). Germline lookup yields CDR1 WNHNN and CDR2 SYGVQD (reference sequence). Trimming removed 6 bases from V and 4 bases from J, with 8 bases in between. The CDR3 runs 12 residues. The CDR3 loop reads CASRGAADTQYF. Written as DNA, the CDR3 is TGCGCCAGCAGAGGGGCGGCAGATACGCAGTATTTT.

This clonotype has only a few counts. This chain links TRBV19 with TRBJ2-2; 11 bases are a match to TRBD2. V was clipped by 6 bases and J by 3 bases; unmatched bases: 6. This CDR3 region has 16 residues. Germline CDR1 and CDR2: LNHDA and SQIVND (reference sequence). The CDR3, as DNA: TGTGCCAGTAGGGGAAAGGGACTAGCGGACACCGGGGAGCTGTTTTTT. Translated, it gives CASRGKGLADTGELFF.

Ten or more counts support this clonotype. The chain links TRBV5-1 to TRBJ2-7; 9 bases map to TRBD1. The CDR3 totals 15 residues. Per the germline V gene, CDR1 is SGHRS and CDR2 is YFSETQ. The junction had 11 bases not matched to a gene; V was cut back by 4 bases and J by 6 bases. CDR3 nucleotides: TGCGCCAGCAGCCCCCTAGCGACAGGGGGATCCGAGCAGTACTTC. Its translation: CASSPLATGGSEQYF.

This sequence joins TRBV28 and TRBJ2-7, with 8 bases fitting TRBD2. This CDR3 spans 16 amino acids. The V gene's germline CDR1 is MDHEN and CDR2 SYDVKM. V shed 5 bases and J 2 bases; nucleotides not matched to a gene: 11. As DNA, the CDR3 is TGTGCCAGCAGTGGAGAACGACTAGCGTCAACCTACGAGCAGTACTTC. This sequence encodes CASSGERLASTYEQYF.

This clonotype was detected only a few times. This CDR3 reads CASSIRETQYF. The CDR3 DNA reads TGTGCCAGTAGTATCCGGGAGACCCAGTACTTC. V and J are TRBV19 and TRBJ2-5; no clear D. Germline CDR1 is LNHDA and CDR2 is SQIVND (reference sequence). The V and J ends lost 3 bases and 5 bases respectively, with 4 bases between them. This CDR3 comprises 11 residues. The full variable domain, rest sourced from reference TRBV19 and TRBJ2-5, is DGGITQSPKYLFRKEGQNVTLSCEQNLNHDAMYWYRQDPGQGLRLIYYSQIVNDFQKGDIAEGYSVSREKKESFPLTVTSAQKNPTAFYLCASSIRETQYFGPGTRLLVL.

Many counts were recorded for this clonotype. V is TRBV6-1 and J is TRBJ1-2, with TRBD1 as a possible D gene (5 bases). The V end was cut by 8 bases, the J end by 3 bases, with 16 bases between. The CDR3 runs 14 residues. Per the germline V gene, CDR1 is MNHNS and CDR2 is SASEGT. CDR3 protein: CASSGLLQDYGYTF. For the CDR3, the DNA is TGTGCCAGCTCGGGACTGCTACAGGACTATGGCTACACCTTC.

The chain combines TRBV6-1 with TRBJ1-6; D may be TRBD1 (6 bases). The CDR3 contains 17 residues. Germline loops: CDR1 MNHNS, CDR2 SASEGT. V gave up 7 bases and J gave up 0 bases, with 16 bases separating them. DNA of the CDR3: TGTGCCAGCAAGATGTGGCAGGGGAGCTCCTATAATTCACCCCTCCACTTT. This gives the protein CASKMWQGSSYNSPLHF.

The chain carries TRBV19 and TRBJ1-5; no clear D. The germline V gene has CDR1 LNHDA and CDR2 SQIVND (reference sequence). V was pared by 5 bases and J by 11 bases, with 10 bases between. This CDR3 has 11 amino acids. CDR3 nucleotides: TGTGCCAGTAGTGAAGTCGGGACCCAGCATTTT. Residues: CASSEVGTQHF.

This chain uses TRBV30 with TRBJ2-7; 10 bases agree with TRBD2. Germline CDR1 and CDR2: GTSNPN and SVGIG (reference sequence). V lost 0 bases to trimming and J lost 7 bases; unmatched junction nucleotides: 3. CDR3 length equals 13 residues. The DNA of the CDR3 is TGTGCCTGGAGTGTTAGCGGGAGGAGGGAGCAGTACTTC. It encodes CAWSVSGRREQYF.

This clonotype was detected many times. The chain uses TRBV5-4 and TRBJ2-3; 7 bases align to TRBD2. V lost 0 bases to trimming and J lost 0 bases; unmatched junction nucleotides: 4. The CDR3 contains 16 residues. The V gene's germline CDR1 is SGHNT and CDR2 YYREEE (reference sequence). CDR3 in DNA: TGTGCCAGCAGCTTGGGGCTAGCGGCTAGCACAGATACGCAGTATTTT. Protein product: CASSLGLAASTDTQYF.

The V and J genes are TRBV10-3 and TRBJ2-7, with 13 bases lining up with TRBD2. This CDR3 is built from 16 residues. Germline V gene lookup returns CDR1 ENHRY and CDR2 SYGVKD. Trimming cost V 3 bases and J 2 bases; bases outside gene matches: 4. CDR3 DNA sequence: TGTGCCATCAGTGACCCGACTAGCGGGAGGACCTACGAGCAGTACTTC. Amino acids: CAISDPTSGRTYEQYF.

This clonotype has just a few counts. The gene calls are TRBV6-1 and TRBJ1-1; D is possibly TRBD1 (6 bases). The CDR3 is made up of 17 amino acids. Trimming pared 3 bases from V and 0 bases from J, leaving 17 bases between. Per germline, CDR1 MNHNS and CDR2 SASEGT. Written as DNA, the CDR3 is TGTGCCAGCAGTGATCTCCCTGGACAGAGTATGAACACTGAAGCTTTCTTT. It yields the protein CASSDLPGQSMNTEAFF.

This clonotype appeared many times. The rearrangement joins TRBV3-1 to TRBJ2-7, with TRBD2 matching over 8 bases. Germline CDR1 and CDR2: LGHDT and YNNKEL (reference sequence). With 2 bases clipped from V and 0 bases from J, the junction kept 6 bases outside the gene matches. The CDR3 loop spans 16 amino acids. The CDR3 DNA sequence: TGTGCCAGCAGCCAACCGACTAGCGCCACCTCCTACGAGCAGTACTTC. This codes for CASSQPTSATSYEQYF.

This clonotype has only a few counts. This chain uses TRBV7-2 with TRBJ1-5; D gene uncertain. The CDR3 spans 15 residues. The germline V gene has CDR1 SGHTA and CDR2 FQGNSA. Trimming removed 5 bases from V and 0 bases from J, with 11 bases in between. The DNA of the CDR3 is TGTGCCAGCAGCCAGCACCGGGATAGCAATCAGCCCCAGCATTTT. The encoded protein is CASSQHRDSNQPQHF.

This clonotype has a count of ten or more. V usage is TRBV29-1 and J usage is TRBJ2-1; TRBD2 matches at 9 bases. This CDR3 has 14 residues. V was pared by 4 bases and J by 4 bases, with 5 bases of the junction left unmatched. Germline lookup yields CDR1 SQVTM and CDR2 ANQGSEA. For the CDR3, the DNA is TGCAGCGTTGGTGTTAGCGGGAGATACAATGAGCAGTTCTTC. It encodes CSVGVSGRYNEQFF.

The rearrangement links TRBV19 to TRBJ2-1; D may be TRBD2 (6 bases). V lost 10 bases to trimming and J lost 7 bases, with 20 bases between them. Looked up from germline, CDR1 is LNHDA and CDR2 is SQIVND (reference sequence). The length of the CDR3 is 14 residues. The CDR3, as DNA: TGTGCCATCTCGCCGGGAGATGAGAAGAATGAGCAGTTCTTC. It specifies CAISPGDEKNEQFF.

The table lists this clonotype with many counts. This rearrangement joins TRBV11-1 to TRBJ2-4; the match to TRBD2 covers 13 bases. Germline assignment: CDR1 SGHAT and CDR2 FQDESV (reference sequence). J was trimmed by 15 bases and V by 5 bases; bases with no gene match: 7. This CDR3 has 13 amino acids. CDR3 coding DNA: TGTGCCAGCAGCCCAAGGACTAGCGGGAGTTTGTACTTC. As protein: CASSPRTSGSLYF.

This clonotype appeared many times. The chain is built from TRBV28 and TRBJ2-3; D gene uncertain. The CDR3 spans 13 residues. V was pared by 4 bases and J by 5 bases, with 10 bases between. CDR1 MDHEN and CDR2 SYDVKM come from the germline V gene. Written as DNA, the CDR3 is TGTGCCAGCAGTTCAGGTCCCGAAGATACGCAGTATTTT. Encoded protein: CASSSGPEDTQYF.

This clonotype was detected ten times or more. The chain links TRBV7-2 to TRBJ2-2, with unresolved D. V lost 8 bases to trimming and J lost 1 base, with 2 bases between them. The CDR3 has 11 residues. Germline CDR1 reads SGHTA; CDR2 reads FQGNSA. CDR3 residues: CASWNTGELFF. The CDR3 bases are TGTGCCAGCTGGAACACCGGGGAGCTGTTTTTT.

V and J are TRBV4-1 and TRBJ1-2; no clear D gene. CDR1 and CDR2 (germline): MGHRA, YSYEKL. CDR3 size: 15 residues. V was shortened by 0 bases and J by 4 bases, with 12 bases between the two germline ends. This CDR3 is CASSQELQESYGYTF. The CDR3 DNA reads as TGCGCCAGCAGCCAAGAGCTCCAGGAGTCCTATGGCTACACCTTC.

The table lists this clonotype with many counts. The V and J genes are TRBV29-1 and TRBJ2-1; D not certain. Germline-derived CDR1 and CDR2 are SQVTM and ANQGSEA. Trimming stripped 5 bases from V and 2 bases from J, with 10 bases between. The CDR3 consists of 13 residues. The CDR3 here is CSVQQHTYNEQFF. Written as DNA, the CDR3 is TGCAGCGTTCAGCAACACACCTACAATGAGCAGTTCTTC.